These T cell receptor beta chains were read from a single sample in a study of blood T cell repertoires in COVID-19. Only in-frame clones appear in the TCRdb table, and some are missing; sequencing was by immunoSEQ multiplex PCR. The sample holds some 350,000 clones, nearly 90% seen once. Sequences were obtained from peripheral blood. The receptors derive from a man aged 18-30 years with active or convalescent COVID-19. Each CDR3 is given with its conserved first and last residue. D genes are given only for firm matches. A row's size may be missing; if present it is once, few, many or a size class.

size	J	V	length	D	CDR3	DNA
NA	TRBJ1-1	TRBV28	15	NA	CASSPPGGVDTEAFF	TGTGCCAGCAGTCCCCCGGGAGGGGTGGACACTGAAGCTTTCTTT
NA	TRBJ2-5	TRBV4-3	14	NA	CASSQVASSLLRYF	TGCGCCAGCAGCCAAGTCGCATCTAGCCTCCTGAGGTACTTC
NA	TRBJ1-3	TRBV4-2	17	NA	CASSQDLSGRSGNTIYF	TGTGCCAGCAGCCAAGACCTCTCGGGTCGCTCTGGAAACACCATATATTTT
few	TRBJ1-2	TRBV18	12	NA	CASSPTGGGYTF	TGTGCCAGCTCACCGACAGGTGGTGGCTACACCTTC
NA	TRBJ1-5	TRBV7-3	18	NA	CASSLATGLAASNQPQHF	TGTGCCAGCAGCTTAGCGACAGGCCTGGCCGCCAGCAATCAGCCCCAGCATTTT
NA	TRBJ1-5	TRBV4-3	15	NA	CASSQEGAGNQPQHF	TGCGCCAGCAGCCAAGAGGGGGCGGGCAATCAGCCCCAGCATTTT
NA	TRBJ2-7	TRBV7-2	16	TRBD1	CASSLVPRDRGTEQYF	TGTGCCAGCAGCTTAGTCCCGCGGGACAGGGGAACCGAGCAGTACTTC
NA	TRBJ1-1	TRBV5-1	15	NA	CASSLIGGANTEAFF	TGCGCCAGCAGCTTAATAGGCGGGGCGAACACTGAAGCTTTCTTT
NA	TRBJ2-1	TRBV4-3	16	NA	CASSQDLTIPYNEQFF	TGCGCCAGCAGCCAAGATCTGACAATACCATACAATGAGCAGTTCTTC
NA	TRBJ1-1	TRBV29-1	15	TRBD1	CSVAADRDMNTEAFF	TGCAGCGTTGCCGCGGACAGGGACATGAACACTGAAGCTTTCTTT
NA	TRBJ2-7	TRBV9	14	NA	CASSVFAGNYEQYF	TGTGCCAGCAGCGTCTTTGCGGGAAACTACGAGCAGTACTTC
NA	TRBJ2-7	TRBV18	14	NA	CASSPLVSSYEQYF	TGTGCCAGCTCACCCTTGGTGAGCTCCTACGAGCAGTACTTC
NA	TRBJ1-3	TRBV5-1	15	NA	CASSLQGFSGNTIYF	TGCGCCAGCAGCTTGCAGGGTTTCTCTGGAAACACCATATATTTT
NA	TRBJ1-1	TRBV12-3/TRBV12-4	13	TRBD1	CASRTGWATEAFF	TGTGCCAGCAGGACAGGGTGGGCCACTGAAGCTTTCTTT
NA	TRBJ2-6	TRBV6-1	11	NA	CASSEVSVLTF	TGTGCCAGCAGTGAAGTAAGCGTGCTGACTTTC
NA	TRBJ1-1	TRBV2	14	TRBD1	CASRTGGWNTEAFF	TGTGCCAGCAGAACAGGGGGCTGGAACACTGAAGCTTTCTTT
NA	TRBJ2-5	TRBV5-1	14	NA	CASSLAVGGETQYF	TGCGCCAGCAGCTTGGCCGTCGGTGGAGAGACCCAGTACTTC
NA	TRBJ2-2	TRBV3-1/TRBV3-2	14	NA	CAASRQGDTGELFF	TGTGCCGCTTCCCGCCAGGGTGACACCGGGGAGCTGTTTTTT
once	TRBJ2-5	TRBV7-2	15	TRBD1	CASSPAGRGQETQYF	TGTGCCAGCAGCCCGGCAGGCAGGGGGCAGGAGACCCAGTACTTC
NA	TRBJ1-1	TRBV5-6	14	NA	CASSSRQTNTEAFF	TGTGCCAGCAGCTCTCGACAAACGAACACTGAAGCTTTCTTT
NA	TRBJ1-2	TRBV6-2/TRBV6-3	18	NA	CASSGTTREQGGRYGYTF	TGTGCCAGCAGTGGGACAACCCGGGAACAGGGCGGTCGCTATGGCTACACCTTC
NA	TRBJ1-1	TRBV28	14	NA	CASRYKIRNTEAFF	TGTGCCAGCAGGTACAAAATCAGAAACACTGAAGCTTTCTTT
NA	TRBJ1-1	TRBV12-3/TRBV12-4	12	NA	CASSLSVREAFF	TGTGCCAGCAGTTTATCGGTAAGAGAAGCTTTCTTT
NA	TRBJ2-7	TRBV3-1/TRBV3-2	16	TRBD1	CASSQILGTASYEQYF	TGTGCCAGCAGCCAAATTCTCGGGACAGCTTCCTACGAGCAGTACTTC
NA	TRBJ2-1	TRBV28	14	TRBD1	CASIAGGVRNEQFF	TGTGCCAGCATCGCAGGGGGCGTTCGCAATGAGCAGTTCTTC
NA	TRBJ2-5	TRBV19	16	TRBD2	CASSIREREGKETQYF	TGTGCCAGTAGTATACGGGAGCGGGAGGGAAAAGAGACCCAGTACTTC
NA	TRBJ1-2	TRBV9	14	NA	CASSPWGANYGYTF	TGTGCCAGCAGCCCCTGGGGAGCTAACTATGGCTACACCTTC